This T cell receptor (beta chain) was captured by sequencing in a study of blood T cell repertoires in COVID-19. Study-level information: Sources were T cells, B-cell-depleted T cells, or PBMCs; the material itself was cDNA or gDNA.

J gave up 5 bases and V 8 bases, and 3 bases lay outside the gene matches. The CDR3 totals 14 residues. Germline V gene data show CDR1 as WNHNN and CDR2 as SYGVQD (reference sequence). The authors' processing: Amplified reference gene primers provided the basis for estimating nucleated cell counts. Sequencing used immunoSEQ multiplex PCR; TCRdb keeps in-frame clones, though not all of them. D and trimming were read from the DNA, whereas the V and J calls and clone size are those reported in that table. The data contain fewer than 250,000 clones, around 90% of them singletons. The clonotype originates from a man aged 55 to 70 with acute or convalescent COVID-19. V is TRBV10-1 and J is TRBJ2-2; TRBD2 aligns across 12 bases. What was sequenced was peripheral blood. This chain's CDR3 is CASRTSGMTGELFF. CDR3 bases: TGCGCCAGCCGGACTAGCGGGATGACCGGGGAGCTGTTTTTT.